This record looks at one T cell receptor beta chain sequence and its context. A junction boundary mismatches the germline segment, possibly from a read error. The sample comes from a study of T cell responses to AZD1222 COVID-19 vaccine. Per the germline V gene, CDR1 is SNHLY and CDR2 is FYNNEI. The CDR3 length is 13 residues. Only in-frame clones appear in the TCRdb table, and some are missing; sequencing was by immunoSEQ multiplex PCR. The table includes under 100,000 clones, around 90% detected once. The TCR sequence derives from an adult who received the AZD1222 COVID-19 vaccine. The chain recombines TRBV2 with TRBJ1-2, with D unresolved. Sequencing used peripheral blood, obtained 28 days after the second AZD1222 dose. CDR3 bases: TGTGCCAGCAGTGAACGCACCCGGGAACGCATCTACTTC. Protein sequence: CASSERTRERIYF.